This T cell receptor beta chain was captured by sequencing in a study of blood T cell repertoires in COVID-19. The participants were between roughly 18 and 100 years old and came from some 23 US areas. This clone was detected once. Libraries were prepared by immunoSEQ multiplex PCR; TCRdb keeps only in-frame clonotypes and omits some of them. The sample lists approximately 350,000 clones; 83% were seen once. Germline lookup yields CDR1 MNHNY and CDR2 SVGAGI (reference sequence). After removal of 6 bases from V and 1 base from J, the junction contained 3 bases not matched to a gene. This CDR3 is built from 15 residues.

The chain has TRBV6-6 and TRBJ1-4, with TRBD1 identical over 9 bases. This sequence originates from a woman aged 45 to 65 who had recovered from COVID-19. Source material: PBMCs or T cells enriched from blood (not recorded which). Here the CDR3 DNA reads TGTGCCAGCAGAACAGGGGGCGGAACTAATGAAAAACTGTTTTTT. This gives the protein CASRTGGGTNEKLFF.